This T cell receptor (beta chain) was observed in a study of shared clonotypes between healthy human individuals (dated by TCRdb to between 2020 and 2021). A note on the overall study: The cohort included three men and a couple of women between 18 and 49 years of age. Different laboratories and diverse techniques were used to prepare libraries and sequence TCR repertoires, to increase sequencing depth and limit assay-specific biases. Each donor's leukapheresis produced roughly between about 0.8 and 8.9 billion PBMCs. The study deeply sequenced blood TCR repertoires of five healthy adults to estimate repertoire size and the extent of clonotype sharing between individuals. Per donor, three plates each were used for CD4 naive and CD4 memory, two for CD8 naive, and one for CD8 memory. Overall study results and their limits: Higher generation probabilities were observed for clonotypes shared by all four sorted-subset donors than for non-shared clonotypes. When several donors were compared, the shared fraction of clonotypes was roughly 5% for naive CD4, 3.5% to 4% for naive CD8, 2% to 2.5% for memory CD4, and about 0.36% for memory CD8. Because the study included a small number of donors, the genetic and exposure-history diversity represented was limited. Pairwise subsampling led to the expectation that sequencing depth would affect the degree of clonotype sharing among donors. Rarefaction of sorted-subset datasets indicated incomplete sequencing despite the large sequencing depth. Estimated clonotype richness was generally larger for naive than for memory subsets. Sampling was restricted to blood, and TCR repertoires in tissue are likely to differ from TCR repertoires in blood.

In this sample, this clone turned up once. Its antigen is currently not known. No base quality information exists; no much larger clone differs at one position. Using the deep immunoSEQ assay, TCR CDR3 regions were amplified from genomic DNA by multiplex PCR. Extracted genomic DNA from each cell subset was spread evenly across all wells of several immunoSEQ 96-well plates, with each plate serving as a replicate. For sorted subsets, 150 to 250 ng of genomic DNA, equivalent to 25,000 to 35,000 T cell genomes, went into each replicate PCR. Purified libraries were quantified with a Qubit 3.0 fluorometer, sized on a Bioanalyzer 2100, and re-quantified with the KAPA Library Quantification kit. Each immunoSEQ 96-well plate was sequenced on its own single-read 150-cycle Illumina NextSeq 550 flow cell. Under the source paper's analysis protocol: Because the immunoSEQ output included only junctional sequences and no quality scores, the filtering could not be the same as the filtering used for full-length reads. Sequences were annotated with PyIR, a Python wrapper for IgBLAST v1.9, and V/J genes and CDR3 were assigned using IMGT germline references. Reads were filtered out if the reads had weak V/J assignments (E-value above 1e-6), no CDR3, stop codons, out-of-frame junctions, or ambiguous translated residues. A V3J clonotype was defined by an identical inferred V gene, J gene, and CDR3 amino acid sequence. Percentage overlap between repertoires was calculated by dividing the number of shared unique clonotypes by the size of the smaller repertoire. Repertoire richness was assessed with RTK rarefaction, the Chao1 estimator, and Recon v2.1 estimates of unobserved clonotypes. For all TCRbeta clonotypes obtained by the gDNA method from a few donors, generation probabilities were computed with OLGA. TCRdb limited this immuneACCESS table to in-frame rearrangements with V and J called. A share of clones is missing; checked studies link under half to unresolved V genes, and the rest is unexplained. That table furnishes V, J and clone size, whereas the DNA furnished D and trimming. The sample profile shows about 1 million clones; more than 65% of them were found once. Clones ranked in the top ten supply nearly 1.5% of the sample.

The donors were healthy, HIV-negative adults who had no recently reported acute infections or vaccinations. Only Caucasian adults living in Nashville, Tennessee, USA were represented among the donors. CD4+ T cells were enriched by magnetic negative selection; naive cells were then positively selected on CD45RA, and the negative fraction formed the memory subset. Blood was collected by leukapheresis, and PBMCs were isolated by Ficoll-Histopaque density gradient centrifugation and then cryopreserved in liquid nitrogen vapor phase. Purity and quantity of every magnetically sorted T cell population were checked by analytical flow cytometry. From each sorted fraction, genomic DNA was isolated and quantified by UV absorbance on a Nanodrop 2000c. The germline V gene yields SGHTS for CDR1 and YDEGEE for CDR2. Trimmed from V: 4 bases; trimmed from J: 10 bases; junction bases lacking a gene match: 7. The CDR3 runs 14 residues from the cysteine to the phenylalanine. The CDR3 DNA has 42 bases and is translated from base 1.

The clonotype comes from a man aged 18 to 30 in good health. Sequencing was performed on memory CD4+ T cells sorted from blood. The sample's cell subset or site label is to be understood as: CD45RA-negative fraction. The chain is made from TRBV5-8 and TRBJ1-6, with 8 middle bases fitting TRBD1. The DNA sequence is TGTGCCAGCAGCCTAGGACAGGGTTGGTCACCCCTCCACTTT. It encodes CASSLGQGWSPLHF. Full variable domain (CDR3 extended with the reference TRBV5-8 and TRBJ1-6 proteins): EAGVTQSPTHLIKTRGQQATLRCSPISGHTSVYWYQQALGLGLQFLLWYDEGEERNRGNFPPRFSGRQFPNYSSELNVNALELEDSALYLCASSLGQGWSPLHFGNGTRLTVT.